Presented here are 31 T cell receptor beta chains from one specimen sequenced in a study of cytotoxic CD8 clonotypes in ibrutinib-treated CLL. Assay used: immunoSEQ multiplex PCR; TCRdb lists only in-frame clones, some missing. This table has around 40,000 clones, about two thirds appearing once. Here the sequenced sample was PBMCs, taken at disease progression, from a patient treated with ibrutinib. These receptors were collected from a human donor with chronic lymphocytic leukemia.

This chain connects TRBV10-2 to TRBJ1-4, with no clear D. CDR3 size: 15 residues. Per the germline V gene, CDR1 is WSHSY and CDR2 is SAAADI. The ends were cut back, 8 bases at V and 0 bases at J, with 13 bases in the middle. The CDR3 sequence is CASSEQQTTNEKLFF. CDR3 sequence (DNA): TGCGCCAGCTCCGAACAGCAAACAACTAATGAAAAACTGTTTTTT.

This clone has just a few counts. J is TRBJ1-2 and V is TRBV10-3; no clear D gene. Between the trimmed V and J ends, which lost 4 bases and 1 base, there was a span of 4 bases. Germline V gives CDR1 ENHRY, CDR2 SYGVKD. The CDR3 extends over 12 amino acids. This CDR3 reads CAISAGNYGYTF. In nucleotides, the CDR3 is TGTGCCATCAGTGCGGGTAACTATGGCTACACCTTC.

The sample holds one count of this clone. The CDR3 coding sequence is TGTGCCAGCAGCTTAGACCCAGGGGTCATGAACACTGAAGCTTTCTTT. It codes for CASSLDPGVMNTEAFF. The rearrangement uses TRBV7-8 and TRBJ1-1; TRBD1 might be the D (6 bases). Germline V gives CDR1 SGHVS, CDR2 FQNEAQ. V lost 1 base and J 0 bases, leaving 12 bases between the germline ends. The CDR3 length is 16 residues.

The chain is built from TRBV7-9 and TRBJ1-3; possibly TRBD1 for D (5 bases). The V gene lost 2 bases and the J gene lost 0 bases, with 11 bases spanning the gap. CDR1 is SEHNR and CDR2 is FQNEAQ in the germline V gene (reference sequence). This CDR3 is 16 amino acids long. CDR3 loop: CASSLISQGSGNTIYF. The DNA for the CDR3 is TGTGCCAGCAGCTTAATCTCCCAGGGCTCTGGAAACACCATATATTTT.

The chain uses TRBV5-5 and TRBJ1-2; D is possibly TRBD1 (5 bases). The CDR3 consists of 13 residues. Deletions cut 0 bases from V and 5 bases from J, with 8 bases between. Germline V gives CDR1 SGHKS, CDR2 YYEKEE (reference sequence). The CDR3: CASSLVAGYGYTF. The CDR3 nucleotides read TGTGCCAGCAGCTTGGTCGCAGGGTATGGCTACACCTTC.

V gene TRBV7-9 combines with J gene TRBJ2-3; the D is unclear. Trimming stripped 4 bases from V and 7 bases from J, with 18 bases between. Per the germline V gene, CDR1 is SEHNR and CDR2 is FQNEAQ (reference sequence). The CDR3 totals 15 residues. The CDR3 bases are TGTGCCAGCAGCTCAAGACCTGCCGCCGGTAATACGCAGTATTTT. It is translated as CASSSRPAAGNTQYF.

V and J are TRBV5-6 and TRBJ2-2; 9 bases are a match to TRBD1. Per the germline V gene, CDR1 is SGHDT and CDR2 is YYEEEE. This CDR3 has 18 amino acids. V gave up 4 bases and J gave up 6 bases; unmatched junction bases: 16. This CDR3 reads CASSHQIPRDRESGELFF. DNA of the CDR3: TGTGCCAGCAGCCACCAAATCCCACGGGACAGGGAGTCCGGGGAGCTGTTTTTT.

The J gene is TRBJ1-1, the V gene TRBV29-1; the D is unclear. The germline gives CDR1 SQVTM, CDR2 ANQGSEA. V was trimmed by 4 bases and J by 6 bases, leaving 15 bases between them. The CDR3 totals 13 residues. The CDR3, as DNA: TGCAGCGTTGCCGGCCGCCACACGTCTGAAGCTTTCTTT. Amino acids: CSVAGRHTSEAFF.

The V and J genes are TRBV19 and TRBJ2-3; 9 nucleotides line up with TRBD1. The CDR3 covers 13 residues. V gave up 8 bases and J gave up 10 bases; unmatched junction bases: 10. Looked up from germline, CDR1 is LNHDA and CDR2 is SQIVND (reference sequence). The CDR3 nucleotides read TGTGCCAGTCGAGGGGGACAGGGTTTGGCGCAGTATTTT. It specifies CASRGGQGLAQYF.

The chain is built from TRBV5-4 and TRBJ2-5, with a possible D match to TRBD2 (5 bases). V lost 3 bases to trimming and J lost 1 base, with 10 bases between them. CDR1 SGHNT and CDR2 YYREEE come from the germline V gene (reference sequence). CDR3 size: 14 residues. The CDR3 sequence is CASSSRGTQETQYF. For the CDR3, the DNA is TGTGCCAGCAGCTCCCGGGGTACCCAAGAGACCCAGTACTTC.

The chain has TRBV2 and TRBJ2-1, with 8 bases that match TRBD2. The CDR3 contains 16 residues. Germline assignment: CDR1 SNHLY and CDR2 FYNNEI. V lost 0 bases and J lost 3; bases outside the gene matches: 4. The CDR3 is CASSEAWGTSYNEQFF. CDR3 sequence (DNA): TGTGCCAGCAGTGAAGCGTGGGGGACTAGCTACAATGAGCAGTTCTTC.

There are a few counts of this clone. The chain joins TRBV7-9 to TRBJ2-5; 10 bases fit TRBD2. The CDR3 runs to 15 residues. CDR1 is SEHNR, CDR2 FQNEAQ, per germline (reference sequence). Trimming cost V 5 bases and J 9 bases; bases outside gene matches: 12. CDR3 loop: CASSPSGLAVGAQYF. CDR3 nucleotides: TGTGCCAGCAGCCCAAGCGGACTAGCGGTAGGGGCCCAGTACTTC. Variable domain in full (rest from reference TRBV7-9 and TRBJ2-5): DTGVSQNPRHKITKRGQNVTFRCDPISEHNRLYWYRQTLGQGPEFLTYFQNEAQLEKSRLLSDRFSAERPKGSFSTLEIQRTEQGDSAMYLCASSPSGLAVGAQYFGPGTRLLVL.

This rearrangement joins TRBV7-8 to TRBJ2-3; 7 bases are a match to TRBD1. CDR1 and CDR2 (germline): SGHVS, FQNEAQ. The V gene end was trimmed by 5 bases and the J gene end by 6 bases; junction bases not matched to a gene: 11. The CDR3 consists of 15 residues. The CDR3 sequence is CASSHPGQSPDTQYF. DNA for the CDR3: TGTGCCAGCAGCCACCCGGGACAGAGCCCGGATACGCAGTATTTT. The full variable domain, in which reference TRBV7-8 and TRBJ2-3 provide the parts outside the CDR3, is GAGVSQSPRYKVAKRGQDVALRCDPISGHVSLFWYQQALGQGPEFLTYFQNEAQLDKSGLPSDRFFAERPEGSVSTLKIQRTQQEDSAVYLCASSHPGQSPDTQYFGPGTRLTVL.

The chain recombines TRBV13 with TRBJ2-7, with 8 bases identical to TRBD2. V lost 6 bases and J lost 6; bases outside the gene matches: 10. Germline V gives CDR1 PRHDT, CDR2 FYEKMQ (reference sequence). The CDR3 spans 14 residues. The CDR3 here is CASRISGALGEQYF. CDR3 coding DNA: TGTGCCAGCAGGATTAGCGGGGCCCTGGGCGAGCAGTACTTC.

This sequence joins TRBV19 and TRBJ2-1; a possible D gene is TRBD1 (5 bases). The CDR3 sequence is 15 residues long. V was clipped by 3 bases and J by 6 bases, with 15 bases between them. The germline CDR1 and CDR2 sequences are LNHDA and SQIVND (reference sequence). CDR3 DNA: TGTGCCAGTAGTATTATGGGGCAGCCCCCCAATGAGCAGTTCTTC. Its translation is CASSIMGQPPNEQFF.

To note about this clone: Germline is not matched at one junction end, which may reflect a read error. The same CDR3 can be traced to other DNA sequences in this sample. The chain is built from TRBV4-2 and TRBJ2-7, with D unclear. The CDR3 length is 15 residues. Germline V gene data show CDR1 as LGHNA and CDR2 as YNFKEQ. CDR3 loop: CASSQDYGASYEQYF. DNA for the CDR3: TGTGCCAGCAGCCAAGACTACGGAGCGTCCTACGAGCAATACTTC.

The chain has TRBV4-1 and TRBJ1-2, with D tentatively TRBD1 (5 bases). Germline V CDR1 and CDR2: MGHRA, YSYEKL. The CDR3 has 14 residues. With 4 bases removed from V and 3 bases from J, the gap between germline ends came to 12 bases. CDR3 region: CASSPDQGDYGYTF. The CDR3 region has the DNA TGCGCCAGCAGCCCCGACCAGGGTGACTATGGCTACACCTTC.

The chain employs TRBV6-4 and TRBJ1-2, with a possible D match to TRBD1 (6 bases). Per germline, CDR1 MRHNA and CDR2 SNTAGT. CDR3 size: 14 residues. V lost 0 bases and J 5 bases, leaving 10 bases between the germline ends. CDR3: CASSDSGRGYGYTF. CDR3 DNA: TGTGCCAGCAGTGACTCCGGCAGGGGTTATGGCTACACCTTC.

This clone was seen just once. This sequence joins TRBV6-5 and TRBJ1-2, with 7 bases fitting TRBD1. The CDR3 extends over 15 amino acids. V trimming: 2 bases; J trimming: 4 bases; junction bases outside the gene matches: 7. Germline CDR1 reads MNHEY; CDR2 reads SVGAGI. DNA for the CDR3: TGTGCCAGCAGTTACCCTCAAGGGGGCACCTATGGCTACACCTTC. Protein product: CASSYPQGGTYGYTF.

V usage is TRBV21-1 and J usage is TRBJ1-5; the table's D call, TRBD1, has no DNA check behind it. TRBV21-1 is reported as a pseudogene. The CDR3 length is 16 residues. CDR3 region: CASSKPLGTGGQPQHF. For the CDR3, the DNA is TGTGCCAGCAGCAAGCCCCTAGGGACAGGGGGTCAGCCCCAGCATTTT.

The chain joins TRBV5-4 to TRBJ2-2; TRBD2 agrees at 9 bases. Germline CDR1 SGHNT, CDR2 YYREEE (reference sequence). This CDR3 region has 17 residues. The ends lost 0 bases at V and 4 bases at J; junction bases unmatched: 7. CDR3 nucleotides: TGTGCCAGCAGCTTGGCCGCTAGCGGGGCGCTCACCGGGGAGCTGTTTTTT. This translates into CASSLAASGALTGELFF. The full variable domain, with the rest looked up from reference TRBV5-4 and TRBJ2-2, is ETGVTQSPTHLIKTRGQQVTLRCSSQSGHNTVSWYQQALGQGPQFIFQYYREEENGRGNFPPRFSGLQFPNYSSELNVNALELDDSALYLCASSLAASGALTGELFFGEGSRLTVL.

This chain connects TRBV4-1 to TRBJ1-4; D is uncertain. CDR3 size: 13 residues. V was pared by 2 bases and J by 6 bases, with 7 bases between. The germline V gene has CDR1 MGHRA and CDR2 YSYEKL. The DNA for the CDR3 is TGCGCCAGCAGCCAATTTGGGGATGAAAAACTGTTTTTT. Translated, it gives CASSQFGDEKLFF.

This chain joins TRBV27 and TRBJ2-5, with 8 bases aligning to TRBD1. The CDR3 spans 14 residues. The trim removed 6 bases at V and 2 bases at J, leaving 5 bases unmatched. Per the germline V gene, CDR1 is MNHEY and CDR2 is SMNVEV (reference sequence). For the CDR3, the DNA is TGTGCCAGCAGCCAAAGGACAGGGCAAGAGACCCAGTACTTC. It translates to CASSQRTGQETQYF.

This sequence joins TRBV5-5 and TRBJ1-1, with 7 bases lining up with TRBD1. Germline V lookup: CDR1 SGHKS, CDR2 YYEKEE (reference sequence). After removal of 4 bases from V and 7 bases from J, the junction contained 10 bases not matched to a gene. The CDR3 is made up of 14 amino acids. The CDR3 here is CASSPGTASDEAFF. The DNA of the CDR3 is TGTGCCAGCAGCCCCGGGACAGCGTCTGATGAAGCTTTCTTT.

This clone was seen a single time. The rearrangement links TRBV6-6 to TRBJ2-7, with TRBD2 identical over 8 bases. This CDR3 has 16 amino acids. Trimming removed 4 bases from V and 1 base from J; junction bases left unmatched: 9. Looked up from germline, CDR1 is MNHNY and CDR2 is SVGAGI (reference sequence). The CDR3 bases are TGTGCCAGCAGTTTCCCCCCGGGGGGGGCATCCTACGAGCAGTACTTC. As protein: CASSFPPGGASYEQYF.

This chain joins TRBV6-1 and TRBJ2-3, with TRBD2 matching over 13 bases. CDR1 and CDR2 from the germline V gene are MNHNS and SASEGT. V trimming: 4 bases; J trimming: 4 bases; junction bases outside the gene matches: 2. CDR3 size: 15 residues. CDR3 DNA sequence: TGTGCCAGCAGTGGACTAGCGGGGGGAGCAGATACGCAGTATTTT. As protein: CASSGLAGGADTQYF.

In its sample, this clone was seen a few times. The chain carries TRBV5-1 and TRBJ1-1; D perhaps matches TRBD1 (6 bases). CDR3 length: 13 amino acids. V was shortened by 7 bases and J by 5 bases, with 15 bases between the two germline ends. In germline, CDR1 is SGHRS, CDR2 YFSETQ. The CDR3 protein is CASDAGAGTEAFF. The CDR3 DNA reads TGCGCCAGCGACGCAGGGGCAGGGACTGAAGCTTTCTTT.

CDR3 sequence reads: CSVGGVNEQFF. The CDR3 nucleotides are TGCAGCGTAGGGGGTGTGAATGAGCAGTTCTTC. The genes are TRBV29-1 and TRBJ2-1; a weak D match, TRBD1 (6 bases). This CDR3 spans 11 amino acids. V lost 6 bases and J 7 bases, leaving 10 bases between the germline ends. Germline loops: CDR1 SQVTM, CDR2 ANQGSEA.

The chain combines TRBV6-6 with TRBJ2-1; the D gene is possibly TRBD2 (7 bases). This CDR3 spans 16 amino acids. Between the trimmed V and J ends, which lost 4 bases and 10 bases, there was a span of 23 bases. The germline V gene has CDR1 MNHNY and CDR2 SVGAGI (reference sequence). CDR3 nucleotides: TGTGCCAGCAGTTCCTGGGAGGGGGACTCCCAATACGAGCAGTTCTTC. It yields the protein CASSSWEGDSQYEQFF.

The CDR3 coding sequence is TGTGCCAGCAGTGAGATGGGGGGGCCATTCGATACGCAGTATTTT. Protein sequence: CASSEMGGPFDTQYF. The chain couples TRBV6-1 to TRBJ2-3; tentatively, D is TRBD2 (7 bases). Per the germline V gene, CDR1 is MNHNS and CDR2 is SASEGT. The CDR3 covers 15 residues. Trimming stripped 3 bases from V and 6 bases from J, with 16 bases between.

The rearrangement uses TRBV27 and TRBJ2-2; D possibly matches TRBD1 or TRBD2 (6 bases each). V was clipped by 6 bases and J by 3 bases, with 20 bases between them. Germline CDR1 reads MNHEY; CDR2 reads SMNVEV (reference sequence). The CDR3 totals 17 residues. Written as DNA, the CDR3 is TGTGCCAGCAGCTTGGGGGGTCACAGGGACTACACCGGGGAGCTGTTTTTT. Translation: CASSLGGHRDYTGELFF.